Below, 26 T cell receptor beta chains from the same sample are listed, as sequenced in a study of tissue T cells after allogeneic stem cell transplantation. The protocol was immunoSEQ multiplex PCR, while the TCRdb copy is restricted to in-frame clones and leaves out a portion. The sample includes 650 to 900 clones, less than 65% of them seen just once. Time point of the sample: mouse harvest day 14 after allogeneic transplant. Each mouse received 10^7 T-cell-depleted marrow cells plus 10^6 splenic CD5+ T cells by tail vein. Sample: spleen. These receptors were taken from a female BALB/c mouse given C57BL/6 T cells with graft-versus-host disease after an allogeneic hematopoietic cell transplant.

Note on this clone: Each gene name is a mouse one. Sequencing ends 1 residue short of the CDR3 end; the germline J gene provides the rest. The chain links TRBV4 to TRBJ1-1, with D hard to call. The V gene's germline CDR1 is LGHDT and CDR2 YNNKQL (reference sequence). With 5 bases removed from V and 3 bases from J, the gap between germline ends came to 7 bases. The CDR3 totals 12 residues. The chain's CDR3 is CASSRGYTEVFF. CDR3 bases read: TGTGCCAGCAGCCGGGGATACACAGAAGTCTTC.

This clone is labeled as large (0.1 to 1%). Gene names and germline refer to mouse. The read ends 1 residue early relative to the CDR3; the germline J gene fills the gap. The same CDR3 is also encoded by other DNA sequences in this sample. The chain recombines TRBV13-3 with TRBJ1-3, with D unclear. V was pared by 1 base and J by 0 bases, with 5 bases between. The CDR3 sequence is 14 residues long. Looked up from germline, CDR1 is NNHDY and CDR2 is SYVADS. CDR3 residues: CASSDRSSGNTLYF. The sequenced part of the CDR3 DNA is TGTGCCAGCAGTGATCGCAGTTCTGGAAATACGCTCTAT.

This clone is large by share. Genes here carry mouse names. The CDR3 goes on 1 residue after the read ends, and that part is filled in from the germline J gene. The chain employs TRBV16 and TRBJ2-7; TRBD1 is a possible D gene (5 bases). Trimming left V 5 bases short and J 0 bases short, with 11 bases between. Germline V gene lookup returns CDR1 SGHSA and CDR2 FRNQAP. CDR3 size: 14 residues. CDR3 in amino acids: CASSPQGSSYEQYF. Incomplete CDR3 DNA: TGTGCAAGCAGCCCCCAGGGAAGCTCCTATGAACAGTAC. Full variable domain (outside the CDR3, taken from reference TRBV16 and TRBJ2-7): NAGVIQTPRHKVTGKGQEATLWCEPISGHSAVFWYRQTIVQGLEFLTYFRNQAPIDDSGMPKERFSAQMPNQSHSTLKIQSTQPQDSAVYLCASSPQGSSYEQYFGPGTRLTVL.

Turning to this clone: Gene and germline names: mouse. Sequencing ends 1 residue short of the CDR3 end; the germline J gene provides the rest. The chain is built from TRBV31 and TRBJ2-2, with 10 bases lining up with TRBD1. Germline V gene sequence: CDR1 GKSSPN, CDR2 SITVG. V lost 3 bases, J lost 4 bases, and 5 bases stayed unmatched. This CDR3 is 15 amino acids long. The part of the CDR3 DNA that was read is TGTGCCTGGAGCCGACAGGGGGCTCGCACCGGGCAGCTCTAC. Translation: CAWSRQGARTGQLY. The full CDR3 protein reads CAWSRQGARTGQLYF.

A note on this clone: Genes and germline are mouse. The CDR3 goes on 1 residue after the read ends, and that part is filled in from the germline J gene. The chain carries TRBV31 and TRBJ2-4, with a possible D match to TRBD2 (6 bases). V lost 1 base and J 0 bases, leaving 11 bases between the germline ends. CDR1 GKSSPN and CDR2 SITVG come from the germline V gene. The CDR3 is 15 amino acids. The CDR3 loop is CAWSPRLESQNTLYF. CDR3 DNA, as far as it was read: TGTGCCTGGAGTCCTCGACTGGAGAGTCAAAACACCTTGTAC.

As to this clone: Mouse germline and gene names are used. From the germline J gene comes the end of the CDR3, since the read stops 1 residue before it. The chain links TRBV19 to TRBJ2-7; no clear D gene. The ends were cut back, 0 bases at V and 3 bases at J, with 7 bases in the middle. Germline V gene lookup returns CDR1 FNHDT and CDR2 SITEND (reference sequence). This CDR3 region has 13 residues. The CDR3 DNA, read in part, is TGTGCCAGCAGTATAGACACAAACTATGAACAGTAC. Its translation is CASSIDTNYEQY. The whole CDR3 protein is CASSIDTNYEQYF.

This clone has a handful of counts. Germline and genes here are mouse. The read terminates 1 residue ahead of where the CDR3 ends, so the germline J gene completes it. This chain links TRBV15 with TRBJ2-7; TRBD1 matches at 12 bases. The CDR3 runs to 14 residues. With 7 bases clipped from V and 4 bases from J, the junction kept 5 bases outside the gene matches. The germline gives CDR1 SGHND, CDR2 FRSKSL. CDR3 sequence: CASTPGQGAYEQYF. The part of the CDR3 DNA that was read is TGTGCCAGCACCCCGGGACAGGGGGCGTATGAACAGTAC.

A note on this clone: Gene names follow the mouse nomenclature. Coverage ceases 1 residue before the CDR3 finishes, and the germline J gene fills in the end. The chain carries TRBV14 and TRBJ2-5; 10 positions match TRBD2. CDR3 length equals 14 residues. The V gene end was trimmed by 2 bases and the J gene end by 6 bases; junction bases not matched to a gene: 3. CDR1 is SGHDT, CDR2 FRDEAV, per germline. CDR3 in amino acids: CASSLTGGTDTQYF. CDR3 bases read: TGTGCCAGCAGTTTGACTGGGGGGACCGACACCCAGTAC.

Regarding this clone: Gene names are mouse gene names. The CDR3 is cut off 1 residue early in the read; its end comes from the germline J gene. The chain recombines TRBV19 with TRBJ2-5; either TRBD1 or TRBD2 may fit D (6 bases each). The CDR3 spans 13 residues. The germline V gene has CDR1 FNHDT and CDR2 SITEND (reference sequence). V lost 4 bases and J 4 bases, leaving 10 bases between the germline ends. This CDR3 is CASSYGGEDTQYF. The sequenced part of the CDR3 DNA is TGTGCCAGCAGTTACGGGGGCGAAGACACCCAGTAC.

To note about this clone: Mouse germline and gene names are used. The read ends 1 residue before the CDR3 terminus; that terminus is restored from the germline J gene. The gene calls are TRBV26 and TRBJ1-3; a possible D gene is TRBD1 (6 bases). Germline V gene lookup returns CDR1 KGHPV and CDR2 FQNQEV (reference sequence). V was shortened by 3 bases and J by 0 bases, with 9 bases between the two germline ends. The CDR3 covers 15 residues. CDR3 DNA, as far as it was read: TGTGCCAGCAGTCTCCAGGGGACTTCTGGAAATACGCTCTAT. This translates into CASSLQGTSGNTLY. The entire CDR3 protein is CASSLQGTSGNTLYF.

For this clone: Any gene name here is a mouse gene name. With the read ending 1 residue before the CDR3 end, the germline J gene is used to fill in that end. This chain connects TRBV1 to TRBJ2-1; D gene ambiguous. The V gene lost 0 bases and the J gene lost 8 bases, with 2 bases spanning the gap. Germline CDR1 reads NSQYPW; CDR2 reads LRSPGD (reference sequence). This CDR3 comprises 11 residues. The CDR3 protein is CTCSADSEQFF. The sequenced part of the CDR3 DNA is TGCACCTGCAGTGCAGATTCTGAGCAGTTC.

This clone was recorded a few times. Gene labels here are mouse ones. The read ends 1 residue before the CDR3 terminus; that terminus is restored from the germline J gene. The rearrangement links TRBV2 to TRBJ1-4, with D possibly TRBD1 on 5 matching bases. This CDR3 spans 14 amino acids. The V end was cut by 4 bases, the J end by 4 bases, with 10 bases between. Per germline, CDR1 LGHNA and CDR2 YSYQKL. The part of the CDR3 DNA that was read is TGTGCCAGCAGCCCGCCCGGACACAACGAAAGATTATTT. It is translated as CASSPPGHNERLF. The entire CDR3 protein is CASSPPGHNERLFF. The entire variable domain, with the rest obtained from reference TRBV2 and TRBJ1-4, is as follows: DPKIIQKPKYLVAVTGSEKILICEQYLGHNAMYWYRQSAKKPLEFMFSYSYQKLMDNQTASSRFQPQSSKKNHLDLQITALKPDDSATYFCASSPPGHNERLFFGHGTKLSVL.

Regarding this clone: Genes and germline come from the mouse. The CDR3 goes on 1 residue after the read ends, and that part is filled in from the germline J gene. The chain combines TRBV17 with TRBJ2-7; 7 positions agree with TRBD2. The CDR3 extends over 14 amino acids. With 1 base clipped from V and 4 bases from J, the junction kept 4 bases outside the gene matches. CDR1 MNHDT and CDR2 YYDKIL come from the germline V gene. The CDR3 loop is CASSRGVGGYEQYF. CDR3 bases read: TGTGCTAGCAGTAGAGGGGTGGGGGGATATGAACAGTAC.

This clone has a handful of counts. Genes and germline come from the mouse. The read terminates 1 residue ahead of where the CDR3 ends, so the germline J gene completes it. The rearrangement uses TRBV12-1 and TRBJ2-4, with D unclear. The V gene's germline CDR1 is SGHSN and CDR2 HYEKVE. The V and J ends lost 2 bases and 2 bases respectively, with 7 bases between them. The CDR3 length is 13 residues. The CDR3 sequence: CASSRQNQNTLYF. CDR3 DNA (partial): TGTGCCAGCTCTCGACAAAATCAAAACACCTTGTAC.

A word on this clone: Any gene name here is a mouse gene name. The CDR3 extends 1 residue past the end of the read, so its final part is completed from the germline J gene. The chain recombines TRBV13-2 with TRBJ2-7; tentative D call: TRBD1 (5 bases). The CDR3 contains 11 residues. The V gene lost 7 bases and the J gene lost 0 bases, with 5 bases spanning the gap. Germline lookup yields CDR1 NNHNN and CDR2 SYGAGS (reference sequence). CDR3 DNA, as far as it was read: TGTGCCAGCAGGGGCTCCTATGAACAGTAC. This gives the protein CASRGSYEQY. In full, the CDR3 is CASRGSYEQYF.

This clone was seen a few times. All gene names here are mouse names. The read halts 1 residue ahead of the CDR3 end, with the missing end drawn from the germline J gene. The chain recombines TRBV13-2 with TRBJ2-5; 8 bases match TRBD2. CDR3 length: 14 amino acids. Germline V CDR1 and CDR2: NNHNN, SYGAGS (reference sequence). Trimming at V came to 0 bases and at J to 7 bases, leaving 4 bases not matched to a gene. This CDR3 is CASGDGGGAYTQYF. The sequenced part of the CDR3 DNA is TGTGCCAGCGGTGATGGGGGGGGCGCTTACACCCAGTAC.

This clone appeared a few times. Mouse gene names apply. The read is 1 residue too short to cover the CDR3 end, so that end is filled in from the germline J gene. The chain is built from TRBV24 and TRBJ2-7, with 13 positions matching TRBD2. From germline, CDR1 is KGHTA and CDR2 FRNEEI. The CDR3 loop spans 17 amino acids. Germline trimming cut 3 bases from V and 6 bases from J; bases unmatched to any gene: 11. The sequenced part of the CDR3 DNA is TGTGCCAGCAGTCTCTCTATGGGACTGGGGGGGGCGCTTGAACAGTAC. It yields the protein CASSLSMGLGGALEQY. The whole CDR3 sequence reads CASSLSMGLGGALEQYF.

A note on this clone: All gene names here are mouse names. Read coverage stops 1 residue before the CDR3 terminus; the germline J gene supplies the remainder. This chain links TRBV19 with TRBJ1-6; TRBD1 is a possible D gene (5 bases). TRBJ1-6 is filed as an ORF, its function uncertain. The CDR3 totals 15 residues. The V end lost 2 bases, the J end lost 0 bases, and 6 bases lay between the germline ends. Germline assignment: CDR1 FNHDT and CDR2 SITEND (reference sequence). Partial CDR3 DNA: TGTGCCAGCAGTATTGGGGGTTCCTATAATTCGCCCCTCTAC. Residues: CASSIGGSYNSPLY. The entire CDR3 reads CASSIGGSYNSPLYF.

About this clone: Germline and genes here are mouse. The read terminates 1 residue before the CDR3 end, so the remaining end is supplied by the germline J gene. The chain couples TRBV2 to TRBJ1-4; no clear D. The CDR3 runs to 14 residues. Deletions cut 0 bases from V and 5 bases from J, with 7 bases between. From germline, CDR1 is LGHNA and CDR2 YSYQKL. The sequenced CDR3 bases are TGTGCCAGCAGCCAAGAAAGGTATAACGAAAGATTATTT. This gives the protein CASSQERYNERLF. The full CDR3 reads CASSQERYNERLFF.

Notes on this clone: The germline and genes are mouse ones. The read is 1 residue too short to cover the CDR3 end, so that end is filled in from the germline J gene. V gene TRBV5 combines with J gene TRBJ1-1; no clear D gene. This CDR3 contains 12 residues. Germline V CDR1 and CDR2: LGHNA, YNLKQL (reference sequence). V dropped 2 bases and J dropped 4 bases, with 5 bases sitting between them. The DNA read from the CDR3 is TGTGCCAGCAGCCAATGGACCACAGAAGTCTTC. This encodes CASSQWTTEVF. The complete CDR3 protein is CASSQWTTEVFF.

Regarding this clone: Gene names refer to mouse genes. Read data end 1 residue before the CDR3 end; the end is taken from the germline J gene. The chain couples TRBV3 to TRBJ1-2; D remains unclear. V lost 3 bases and J 3 bases, leaving 5 bases between the germline ends. The CDR3 runs 12 residues. Germline lookup yields CDR1 SNHLY and CDR2 FYNGKV (reference sequence). The CDR3 DNA, read in part, is TGTGCCAGCAGCTTTTTGGACTCCGACTACACC. Residues: CASSFLDSDYT. The CDR3 reads in full as CASSFLDSDYTF.

Details on this clone: Gene labels here are mouse ones. The CDR3 end lies 1 residue beyond the end of the read and is filled in from the germline J gene. The rearrangement links TRBV13-3 to TRBJ2-7; D is unresolved. Trimming stripped 8 bases from V and 4 bases from J, with 10 bases between. The CDR3 runs to 11 residues. CDR1 is NNHDY and CDR2 is SYVADS in the germline V gene. The part of the CDR3 DNA that was read is TGTGCCAGAGAAGCGGTTTATGAACAGTAC. This translates into CAREAVYEQY. The entire CDR3 reads CAREAVYEQYF.

A note on this clone: The genes and germline here are from mouse. Read coverage stops 1 residue before the CDR3 terminus; the germline J gene supplies the remainder. The chain couples TRBV1 to TRBJ2-4; D is perhaps TRBD1 or TRBD2 (6 bases each). V was trimmed by 0 bases and J by 5 bases, leaving 12 bases between them. CDR1 and CDR2 from the germline V gene are NSQYPW and LRSPGD (reference sequence). The CDR3 loop spans 15 amino acids. CDR3 amino acids: CTCSADWGPLNTLYF. Partial CDR3 DNA: TGCACCTGCAGTGCAGATTGGGGGCCATTAAACACCTTGTAC.

Details on this clone: The listed genes are named as in mouse. The CDR3 extends 1 residue past the end of the read, so its final part is completed from the germline J gene. The chain recombines TRBV12-1 with TRBJ2-1; 11 positions match TRBD2. J gave up 4 bases and V 2 bases, and 0 bases lay outside the gene matches. Germline V lookup: CDR1 SGHSN, CDR2 HYEKVE. This CDR3 comprises 14 residues. CDR3 DNA, as far as it was read: TGTGCCAGCTCTCGGGACTGGGGGTATGCTGAGCAGTTC. Residues: CASSRDWGYAEQF. The complete CDR3 protein is CASSRDWGYAEQFF.

Of note for this clone: The genes and germline here are from mouse. The read terminates 1 residue ahead of where the CDR3 ends, so the germline J gene completes it. The chain recombines TRBV26 with TRBJ2-2; 7 bases are shared with TRBD2. V trimming: 4 bases; J trimming: 2 bases; junction bases outside the gene matches: 1. Germline CDR1 KGHPV, CDR2 FQNQEV (reference sequence). The CDR3 runs 14 residues. The sequenced part of the CDR3 DNA is TGTGCCAGCAGTCGGGGGGGGAACACCGGGCAGCTCTAC. It codes for CASSRGGNTGQLY. From start to end, the CDR3 is CASSRGGNTGQLYF.

Concerning this clone: The gene symbols are mouse symbols. The read terminates 1 residue ahead of where the CDR3 ends, so the germline J gene completes it. The V call is TRBV15, the J call TRBJ2-7; D is ambiguous. CDR3 length: 12 residues. V lost 2 bases and J 3 bases, leaving 5 bases between the germline ends. Germline lookup yields CDR1 SGHND and CDR2 FRSKSL. CDR3: CASSLSSYEQYF. The CDR3 bases that were read are TGTGCCAGCAGTTTAAGCAGCTATGAACAGTAC.